Included here is one T cell receptor beta chain sequence, with context. Its antigen is unknown. The data originate from a study of beta chain features in type 1 diabetes. Study findings and constraints: Among all four CD4+ subsets, Type 1 diabetes patients had TCRB CDR3s that were moderately but significantly shorter.

V lost 0 bases to trimming and J lost 4 bases, with 4 bases between them. CDR3 length: 12 amino acids. Germline loops: CDR1 LGHNA, CDR2 YNFKEQ. Expressed TCRB transcripts were sequenced after all isolated RNA was converted to cDNA. Measured with immunoSEQ multiplex PCR; TCRdb has only the in-frame clones, and not every one. The sample records some 150,000 clones, less than 15% being singletons. The clonotype was recovered from a man between 18 and 29 years old with type 1 diabetes. This rearrangement joins TRBV4-2 to TRBJ2-7; D is unclear. Sequencing input: central memory CD4+ T cells from blood. In DNA form, the CDR3 reads TGTGCCAGCAGCCAAGAAGGGTACGAGCAGTACTTC. Its translation: CASSQEGYEQYF.